One sample yielded the 21 T cell receptor beta chains listed below, sequenced in a study of molecular identifiers for immune sequencing clone quantification. TCRdb reprocessed the PCR reads with MiXCR, giving one entry per CDR3 protein. The table has just over 95,000 distinct CDR3 sequences, roughly 24% seen once; the top ten hold around 1%. Sequencing was performed on naive CD8+ T cells from blood, with Jurkat cell RNA spiked in. Subset in this sample: FACS-sorted CD8+CD4-CCR7+CD45RA+ naive T cells. Receptors originate from a human donor in good health. Some libraries in this study had Jurkat cell RNA spiked in.

V gene TRBV30 combines with J gene TRBJ2-2, with D tentatively TRBD2 (5 bases). Germline lookup yields CDR1 GTSNPN and CDR2 SVGIG (reference sequence). CDR3 length: 13 residues. V was shortened by 1 base and J by 5 bases, with 8 bases between the two germline ends. The CDR3: CAWSATGTGELFF. For the CDR3, the DNA is TGTGCCTGGAGTGCCACGGGGACCGGGGAGCTGTTTTTT.

Note on this clonotype: A read error may explain this, as a much larger clone is one base away. J is TRBJ1-2 and V is TRBV11-2; D not certain. The CDR3 is 13 residues long. Looked up from germline, CDR1 is SGHAT and CDR2 is FQNNGV. Trimming took 5 bases from V and 6 from J, leaving 13 bases between them. This CDR3 is CASSPAVDDGYTF. The CDR3 coding sequence is TGTGCCAGCAGCCCGGCCGTGGACGATGGCTACACCTTC.

This clonotype was found a few times. It may be a read error: a sequence one base away is much more abundant. The chain links TRBV6-2 or TRBV6-3 to TRBJ2-5; TRBD2 aligns across 9 bases. In germline, CDR1 is MNHEY, CDR2 SVGEGT. This CDR3 is built from 14 residues. The chain's CDR3 is CASSRSGSQEPQYF. The CDR3 nucleotides are TGTGCCAGCAGTCGTAGCGGGAGCCAAGAGCCCCAGTACTTC.

The table lists this clonotype with a few counts. The chain has TRBV4-1 and TRBJ2-1, with 12 bases matching TRBD2. In germline, CDR1 is MGHRA, CDR2 YSYEKL. The length of the CDR3 is 15 residues. The V segment lost 4 bases and the J segment 5 bases; nucleotides outside the gene matches: 3. CDR3 region: CASSRGLAGNNEQFF. The CDR3 region has the DNA TGCGCCAGCAGCCGAGGACTAGCGGGGAACAATGAGCAGTTCTTC.

This clonotype was picked up many times. This chain uses TRBV19 with TRBJ1-1; D is uncertain. Trimming removed 4 bases at V and 3 bases at J, with 9 bases between. Germline CDR1 is LNHDA and CDR2 is SQIVND (reference sequence). The CDR3 loop spans 13 amino acids. The CDR3 protein is CASSNGVYTEAFF. DNA for the CDR3: TGTGCCAGTAGTAATGGGGTCTACACTGAAGCTTTCTTT.

The sample holds many counts of this clonotype. The chain recombines TRBV11-1 with TRBJ2-3, with 8 bases lining up with TRBD2. The length of the CDR3 is 15 residues. Germline-derived CDR1 and CDR2 are SGHAT and FQDESV (reference sequence). Unmatched junction bases numbered 3, after V lost 2 bases and J lost 2 bases. The CDR3 is CASSLPGGVTDTQYF. CDR3 coding DNA: TGTGCCAGCAGCTTACCGGGAGGGGTCACAGATACGCAGTATTTT.

This clonotype was observed many times. The chain employs TRBV5-4 and TRBJ2-3; no clear D. This CDR3 is 15 amino acids long. V lost 0 bases and J 0 bases, leaving 8 bases between the germline ends. Germline-derived CDR1 and CDR2 are SGHNT and YYREEE (reference sequence). CDR3 coding DNA: TGTGCCAGCAGCTTGGATGGAGTTAGCACAGATACGCAGTATTTT. This codes for CASSLDGVSTDTQYF.

This clonotype was seen only once. Because it lacks the conserved phenylalanine or tryptophan at the end, this CDR3 is likely a read error. The chain recombines TRBV9 with TRBJ2-3, with TRBD2 matching over 7 bases. CDR3 length: 16 residues. The ends lost 0 bases at V and 3 bases at J; junction bases unmatched: 7. Germline CDR1 and CDR2: SGDLS and YYNGEE. CDR3 residues: CASSVEGGFSTDTQYS. The CDR3 DNA is TGTGCCAGCAGCGTAGAGGGAGGGTTTAGTACAGATACGCAGTATTCT.

This clonotype turned up a few times. The chain joins TRBV28 to TRBJ2-7, with a weak D call TRBD2 (6 bases). The CDR3 runs 13 residues. The germline gives CDR1 MDHEN, CDR2 SYDVKM. Trimming removed 8 bases from V and 3 bases from J, with 14 bases in between. The chain's CDR3 is CASCVRDFYEQYF. Here the CDR3 DNA reads TGTGCCAGCTGTGTCAGGGACTTCTACGAGCAGTACTTC.

This clonotype was recorded once. Possible read error: a much larger clone is one base away. The CDR3 is CATSSVTSGRPDTRYF. CDR3 DNA sequence: TGTGCCACCAGCAGCGTGACTAGCGGGAGACCAGATACGCGGTATTTT. The rearrangement uses TRBV15 and TRBJ2-3; 12 bases are a match to TRBD2. CDR3 length: 16 residues. CDR1 is LNHNV, CDR2 YYDKDF, per germline (reference sequence). Combining the CDR3 with reference TRBV15 and TRBJ2-3 gives the whole variable domain DAMVIQNPRYQVTQFGKPVTLSCSQTLNHNVMYWYQQKSSQAPKLLFHYYDKDFNNEADTPDNFQSRRPNTSFCFLDIRSPGLGDTAMYLCATSSVTSGRPDTRYFGPGTRLTVL.

The chain joins TRBV29-1 to TRBJ2-7; D might be TRBD1 (5 bases). The CDR3 is 14 amino acids. Germline CDR1 reads SQVTM; CDR2 reads ANQGSEA. Trimming took off 7 bases at V and 2 bases at J, with 18 bases between the two ends. As DNA, the CDR3 is TGCAGCGCCCTATTCGACAGCATCGCCTACGAGCAGTACTTC. It codes for CSALFDSIAYEQYF.

This clonotype was seen at least ten times. This rearrangement joins TRBV4-3 to TRBJ2-7; 8 bases line up with TRBD2. The CDR3 length is 16 residues. Germline lookup yields CDR1 LGHNA and CDR2 YSLEER. V was clipped by 0 bases and J by 0 bases; unmatched bases: 4. In nucleotides, the CDR3 is TGCGCCAGCAGCCAAGAGGTAGCGGGGAGCTCCTACGAGCAGTACTTC. Translation gives CASSQEVAGSSYEQYF.

This clonotype came up many times. A read error may account for a junction end that differs from germline. CDR3 region: CASGDSGELFF. CDR3 nucleotides: TGTGCCAGCGGTGACAGCGGGGAGCTGTTTTTT. The chain combines TRBV2 with TRBJ2-2, with D perhaps TRBD1 (5 bases). The CDR3 is 11 amino acids. Germline V gene lookup returns CDR1 SNHLY and CDR2 FYNNEI.

This clonotype was seen many times. The chain has TRBV9 and TRBJ1-1; 9 nucleotides agree with TRBD1. V lost 10 bases and J lost 0; bases outside the gene matches: 7. The CDR3 is made up of 14 amino acids. CDR1 is SGDLS, CDR2 YYNGEE, per germline. CDR3 nucleotide sequence: TGTGCCTCGGACAGGGGAGGGATGAACACTGAAGCTTTCTTT. It translates to CASDRGGMNTEAFF.

This clonotype was detected only a few times. The chain uses TRBV19 and TRBJ1-1, with D unresolved. The germline V gene has CDR1 LNHDA and CDR2 SQIVND (reference sequence). CDR3 length: 15 amino acids. V lost 3 bases, J lost 3 bases, and 14 bases lay in between. CDR3 region: CASSIFGRVYTEAFF. The DNA for the CDR3 is TGTGCCAGTAGTATTTTCGGGCGGGTTTACACTGAAGCTTTCTTT.

Worth noting for this clonotype: Germline and junction disagree at one end, which may indicate a read error. The V and J genes are TRBV6-5 and TRBJ2-2; 8 bases align to TRBD1. The CDR3 runs 16 residues. CDR1 and CDR2 from the germline V gene are MNHEY and SVGAGI. The CDR3 nucleotides read TGTGCCAGCAGCTCCTACAGGGGGTTTACCTCCGGGGAGCTGTTGTTT. It translates to CASSSYRGFTSGELLF.

Many counts were recorded for this clonotype. This chain connects TRBV7-9 to TRBJ2-3, with TRBD2 matching 7 bases. Per the germline V gene, CDR1 is SEHNR and CDR2 is FQNEAQ (reference sequence). V was pared by 5 bases and J by 0 bases, with 17 bases of the junction left unmatched. The CDR3 is made up of 19 amino acids. CDR3 amino acids: CASSHPGGSRSSSTDTQYF. The CDR3 region has the DNA TGTGCCAGCAGCCACCCCGGCGGGAGTAGATCCTCTAGCACAGATACGCAGTATTTT. The full variable domain, with the rest looked up from reference TRBV7-9 and TRBJ2-3, is DTGVSQNPRHKITKRGQNVTFRCDPISEHNRLYWYRQTLGQGPEFLTYFQNEAQLEKSRLLSDRFSAERPKGSFSTLEIQRTEQGDSAMYLCASSHPGGSRSSSTDTQYFGPGTRLTVL.

The table lists this clonotype with a count of one. At one end the junction does not follow the germline gene, possibly because of a read error. The rearrangement joins TRBV29-1 to TRBJ2-2; 8 bases are a match to TRBD1. CDR3 size: 15 residues. The germline CDR1 and CDR2 sequences are SQVTM and ANQGSEA. CDR3 amino acids: CGVEAGQGAGGELFF. CDR3 DNA: TGCGGCGTTGAAGCTGGGCAGGGGGCTGGCGGGGAGCTGTTTTTT.

This clonotype was observed at least ten times. The chain joins TRBV7-2 to TRBJ2-7; perhaps TRBD1 as D (6 bases). Germline assignment: CDR1 SGHTA and CDR2 FQGNSA. V gave up 5 bases and J gave up 7 bases, with 15 bases separating them. This CDR3 is built from 13 residues. This CDR3 is CASSIPTGREQYF. DNA for the CDR3: TGTGCCAGCAGCATCCCCACAGGGCGGGAGCAGTACTTC.

To note about this clonotype: This may come from a read error, since a much larger clone is one base off. CDR3 DNA sequence: TGTGCCAGCAGAACGACTAGCGGGGGTTCCGGGGAGCTGTTTTTT. Translation gives CASRTTSGGSGELFF. This chain joins TRBV3-1 and TRBJ2-2, with 12 positions matching TRBD2. Germline V CDR1 and CDR2: LGHDT, YNNKEL (reference sequence). Trimming at V came to 6 bases and at J to 6 bases, leaving 5 bases not matched to a gene. This CDR3 has 15 amino acids.

This clonotype occurred many times. The chain uses TRBV12-5 and TRBJ2-7; possibly TRBD1 or TRBD2 for D (5 bases each). V lost 1 base and J lost 4, with 11 bases in between. CDR1 and CDR2 (germline): LGHNT, FRNRAP. The CDR3 is 14 amino acids. The CDR3 protein is CASGLDSEGYEQYF. The CDR3 DNA reads TGTGCTAGTGGTTTGGACAGCGAGGGGTACGAGCAGTACTTC.